This T cell receptor beta chain was captured in a study of blood T cell repertoires in COVID-19. Study-level information: PBMCs, B-cell-depleted T cells, or T cells provided the cDNA or gDNA that made up the material.

Germline trimming cut 3 bases from V and 6 bases from J; bases unmatched to any gene: 8. Germline V CDR1 and CDR2: DFQATT, SNEGSKA (reference sequence). The CDR3 is 14 residues long. Original handling: Researchers report that nucleated cell counts were estimated from reference gene primer amplification. The assay was immunoSEQ multiplex PCR, and TCRdb's table has in-frame clones only and misses some. The V and J calls and clone size come from that table; D and trimming were worked out from the DNA. The sample yields under 250,000 clones, 80% to 90% seen once. About this clone: The sample holds other DNA sequences that translate to the same CDR3.

The rearrangement uses TRBV20-1 and TRBJ1-5, with TRBD1 matching 7 bases. This receptor was obtained from a woman aged 70-85 years with acute or convalescent COVID-19. Material: peripheral blood. In DNA form, the CDR3 reads TGCAGTGCTAGTCGAGGAGGGGGCGGTCAGCCCCAGCATTTT. The encoded protein is CSASRGGGGQPQHF.